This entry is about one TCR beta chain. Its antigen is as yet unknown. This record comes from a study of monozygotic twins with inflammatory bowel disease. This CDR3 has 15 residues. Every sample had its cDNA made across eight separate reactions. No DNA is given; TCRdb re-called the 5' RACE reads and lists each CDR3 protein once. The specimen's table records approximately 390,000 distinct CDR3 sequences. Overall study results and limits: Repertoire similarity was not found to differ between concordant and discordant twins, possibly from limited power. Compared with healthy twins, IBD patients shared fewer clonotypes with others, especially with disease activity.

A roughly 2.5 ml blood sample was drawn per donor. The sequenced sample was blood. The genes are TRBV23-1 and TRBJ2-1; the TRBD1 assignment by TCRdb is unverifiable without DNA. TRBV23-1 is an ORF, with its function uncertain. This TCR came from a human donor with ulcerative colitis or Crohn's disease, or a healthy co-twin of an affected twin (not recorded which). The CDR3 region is CASSQSPTAGQVQFF.